Presented here are 27 T cell receptor beta chains from one specimen sequenced in a study of blood T cell repertoires in COVID-19 (dated by TCRdb to 2019 to 2021). The library was built by means of the immunoSEQ multiplex PCR assay. TCRdb's version of the immuneACCESS table is confined to in-frame rearrangements and falls short of the full clone set. An unresolved V gene accounts for under half of the shortfall where checked; the remainder is of unknown origin. The sample yields roughly 460,000 clones; around nine tenths were counted once. The ten top clones hold 0.7% to 0.85% of the sample. The sample comprised peripheral blood. These receptors came from a man younger than 35 with COVID-19, enrolled during active disease.

The chain is built from TRBV7-8 and TRBJ2-5; D ambiguous. Trimming removed 4 bases from V and 4 bases from J, with 7 bases in between. From germline, CDR1 is SGHVS and CDR2 FQNEAQ. CDR3 length: 12 amino acids. The CDR3: CASSSTGETQYF. In DNA form, the CDR3 reads TGTGCCAGCAGCTCTACGGGAGAGACCCAGTACTTC.

The chain is built from TRBV2 and TRBJ2-7; TRBD2 aligns across 9 bases. Germline trimming cut 5 bases from V and 5 bases from J; bases unmatched to any gene: 7. In germline, CDR1 is SNHLY, CDR2 FYNNEI. The CDR3 totals 14 residues. The DNA for the CDR3 is TGTGCCAGCAGTTCCGCTAGCGGGATCGACGAGCAGTACTTC. This codes for CASSSASGIDEQYF.

This clone was recorded a few times. This rearrangement joins TRBV9 to TRBJ2-7, with 12 bases aligning to TRBD2. The ends lost 3 bases at V and 3 bases at J; junction bases unmatched: 10. The CDR3 runs 17 residues. The V gene's germline CDR1 is SGDLS and CDR2 YYNGEE. The CDR3 nucleotides are TGTGCCAGCAGCGGAGGGGTGACTAGCGGGGGATACTACGAGCAGTACTTC. This sequence encodes CASSGGVTSGGYYEQYF. Full variable domain (rest looked up from reference TRBV9 and TRBJ2-7): DSGVTQTPKHLITATGQRVTLRCSPRSGDLSVYWYQQSLDQGLQFLIQYYNGEERAKGNILERFSAQQFPDLHSELNLSSLELGDSALYFCASSGGVTSGGYYEQYFGPGTRLTVT.

This CDR3 is CASSLLAGTYQETQYF. Written as DNA, the CDR3 is TGTGCCAGCAGCTTGTTGGCGGGGACGTACCAAGAGACCCAGTACTTC. V usage is TRBV5-5 and J usage is TRBJ2-5; TRBD2 might be the D (6 bases). Trimming removed 1 base from V and 0 bases from J, with 13 bases in between. Germline-derived CDR1 and CDR2 are SGHKS and YYEKEE (reference sequence). There are 16 residues in the CDR3.

This chain connects TRBV29-1 to TRBJ1-1, with 8 bases lining up with TRBD1. The CDR3 runs to 12 residues. J lost 6 bases, V lost 6 bases, and 6 bases had no gene match. The germline gives CDR1 SQVTM, CDR2 ANQGSEA. The CDR3 protein is CSVDRGSSEAFF. CDR3 DNA sequence: TGCAGCGTCGACAGGGGAAGCTCTGAAGCTTTCTTT.

With respect to this clone: Other DNA sequences from this sample encode an identical CDR3 as well. The chain carries TRBV3-1 (or the pseudogene TRBV3-2) and TRBJ1-1, with D hard to call. This CDR3 is built from 14 residues. With 1 base removed from V and 2 bases from J, the gap between germline ends came to 8 bases. The germline gives CDR1 LGHDT, CDR2 YNNKEL (reference sequence). The CDR3 coding sequence is TGTGCCAGCAGCCAAGGTGGAGGTAACACTGAAGCTTTCTTT. Its protein is CASSQGGGNTEAFF.

The rearrangement links TRBV30 to TRBJ2-5; the match to TRBD1 covers 8 bases. CDR3 length equals 14 residues. V shed 0 bases, J shed 4 bases, and the junction held 4 bases outside the gene matches. Germline V gene lookup returns CDR1 GTSNPN and CDR2 SVGIG (reference sequence). CDR3 in amino acids: CAWSVFGTGETQYF. Here the CDR3 DNA reads TGTGCCTGGAGTGTATTCGGGACAGGAGAGACCCAGTACTTC.

This chain joins TRBV19 and TRBJ1-6; TRBD1 matches 10 bases. Trimming took 6 bases from V and 10 from J; bases not matched to a gene: 9. This CDR3 is 15 amino acids long. Germline V CDR1 and CDR2: LNHDA, SQIVND (reference sequence). The CDR3: CASRFRDRGVSPLHF. The CDR3 nucleotides are TGTGCCAGTAGATTCCGGGACAGGGGAGTCTCACCCCTCCACTTT. Complete variable domain (other parts from reference TRBV19 and TRBJ1-6): DGGITQSPKYLFRKEGQNVTLSCEQNLNHDAMYWYRQDPGQGLRLIYYSQIVNDFQKGDIAEGYSVSREKKESFPLTVTSAQKNPTAFYLCASRFRDRGVSPLHFGNGTRLTVT.

This chain links TRBV9 with TRBJ2-1, with D possibly TRBD2 on 5 matching bases. The CDR3 is 13 residues long. The germline V gene has CDR1 SGDLS and CDR2 YYNGEE. V lost 5 bases, J lost 12 bases, and 18 bases lay in between. The CDR3 loop reads CASSLDEGAGQFF. The CDR3, as DNA: TGTGCCAGCAGTTTAGATGAGGGCGCAGGGCAGTTCTTC.

The chain employs TRBV15 and TRBJ1-1; D is undetermined. The germline gives CDR1 LNHNV, CDR2 YYDKDF (reference sequence). V lost 3 bases and J 0 bases, leaving 11 bases between the germline ends. CDR3 length equals 15 residues. CDR3 protein: CATSSPGGLNTEAFF. The CDR3 DNA follows: TGTGCCACCAGCAGCCCCGGAGGTTTGAACACTGAAGCTTTCTTT. The whole variable domain, filled in from reference TRBV15 and TRBJ1-1, reads DAMVIQNPRYQVTQFGKPVTLSCSQTLNHNVMYWYQQKSSQAPKLLFHYYDKDFNNEADTPDNFQSRRPNTSFCFLDIRSPGLGDTAMYLCATSSPGGLNTEAFFGQGTRLTVV.

V is TRBV28 and J is TRBJ2-3; possible D gene TRBD1, 6 bases. Between the trimmed V and J ends, which lost 5 bases and 2 bases, there was a span of 11 bases. Germline V gene lookup returns CDR1 MDHEN and CDR2 SYDVKM. CDR3 length: 14 amino acids. In nucleotides, the CDR3 is TGTGCCAGCAGTGACAGGTTATACACAGATACGCAGTATTTT. Amino acid sequence: CASSDRLYTDTQYF.

The chain joins TRBV6-5 to TRBJ2-7; TRBD1 is a possible D gene (6 bases). Germline CDR1 MNHEY, CDR2 SVGAGI. The CDR3 totals 13 residues. V lost 5 bases and J 6 bases, leaving 14 bases between the germline ends. The DNA of the CDR3 is TGTGCCAGCAGTCTGGGACATGGGAGCGAGCAGTACTTC. This sequence encodes CASSLGHGSEQYF.

The CDR3: CASSAGRSPLHF. CDR3 DNA sequence: TGTGCCAGCAGCGCGGGGCGTTCACCCCTCCACTTT. The rearrangement uses TRBV21-1 and TRBJ1-6. TRBV21-1 represents a pseudogene. This CDR3 region has 12 residues.

V is TRBV5-4 and J is TRBJ1-2; maybe TRBD1 (5 bases). Trimming removed 1 base at V and 4 bases at J, with 14 bases between. CDR1 is SGHNT and CDR2 is YYREEE in the germline V gene (reference sequence). The length of the CDR3 is 15 residues. CDR3 region: CASSLNQGLSYGYTF. The CDR3 nucleotides are TGTGCCAGCAGCTTGAACCAGGGTTTAAGCTATGGCTACACCTTC.

The chain employs TRBV18 and TRBJ2-5, with 9 bases that match TRBD1. This CDR3 region has 13 residues. Unmatched junction bases numbered 3, after V lost 7 bases and J lost 3 bases. Germline V lookup: CDR1 KGHSH, CDR2 LQKENI. The CDR3 here is CASFRDREETQYF. For the CDR3, the DNA is TGTGCCAGCTTCCGGGACAGGGAAGAGACCCAGTACTTC.

The genes are TRBV24-1 and TRBJ2-3; the D gene is possibly TRBD2 (6 bases). This CDR3 comprises 17 residues. V was cut by 0 bases and J by 3 bases, with 15 bases left in between. From germline, CDR1 is KGHDR and CDR2 SFDVKD. CDR3 nucleotide sequence: TGTGCCACCAGTGATTTGAAGGGTTCGACTAGGACAGATACGCAGTATTTT. Translated, it gives CATSDLKGSTRTDTQYF.

The chain uses TRBV9 and TRBJ2-1, with D maybe TRBD2 (7 bases). CDR1 and CDR2 from the germline V gene are SGDLS and YYNGEE. The V end lost 4 bases, the J end lost 9 bases, and 26 bases lay between the germline ends. The CDR3 spans 17 residues. In DNA, the CDR3 is TGTGCCAGCAGCTCCCGGGGGGCGGGTCACATCAAGGGTGAGCAGTTCTTC. Translating it yields CASSSRGAGHIKGEQFF.

V is TRBV6-5 and J is TRBJ2-3; 8 positions agree with TRBD2. CDR1 MNHEY and CDR2 SVGAGI come from the germline V gene. J was trimmed by 0 bases and V by 0 bases; bases with no gene match: 2. The CDR3 extends over 16 amino acids. DNA of the CDR3: TGTGCCAGCAGTTACTCCGCGGGGGGCAGCACAGATACGCAGTATTTT. As protein: CASSYSAGGSTDTQYF.

In its sample, this clone was seen once. The V and J genes are TRBV7-2 and TRBJ2-1, with D perhaps matching TRBD2 (5 bases). The germline gives CDR1 SGHTA, CDR2 FQGNSA. Trimming left V 3 bases short and J 10 bases short, with 16 bases between. The CDR3 covers 14 residues. The CDR3 DNA reads TGTGCCAGCAGCTTCACACGCTCGACTAACGAGCAGTTCTTC. Its protein product is CASSFTRSTNEQFF.

V usage is TRBV15 and J usage is TRBJ2-7, with 13 bases fitting TRBD2. This CDR3 spans 16 amino acids. Germline values: CDR1 LNHNV, CDR2 YYDKDF (reference sequence). V lost 3 bases, J lost 6 bases, and 8 bases stayed unmatched. CDR3 sequence reads: CATSRTPGLAGVEQYF. CDR3 coding DNA: TGTGCCACCAGCAGGACACCCGGACTAGCGGGAGTCGAGCAGTACTTC.

This clone was detected only a few times. The chain is built from TRBV18 and TRBJ1-4; D unclear. In germline, CDR1 is KGHSH, CDR2 LQKENI. This CDR3 spans 13 amino acids. The V and J ends lost 3 bases and 7 bases respectively, with 9 bases between them. The CDR3 sequence: CASSPRLGEKLFF. CDR3 nucleotides: TGTGCCAGCTCACCTCGTCTCGGTGAAAAACTGTTTTTT.

The count of this clone is one. V and J are TRBV12-3 or TRBV12-4 and TRBJ1-1, with unresolved D. V lost 6 bases and J 4 bases, leaving 6 bases between the germline ends. The CDR3 runs 11 residues. CDR3 bases: TGTGCCAGCAGGGAGGCCACTGAAGCTTTCTTT. It codes for CASREATEAFF.

J is TRBJ2-1 and V is TRBV11-2, with D perhaps TRBD2 (5 bases). This CDR3 has 16 residues. Between the trimmed V and J ends, which lost 5 bases and 0 bases, there was a span of 14 bases. Germline assignment: CDR1 SGHAT and CDR2 FQNNGV. As DNA, the CDR3 is TGTGCCAGCAGCCCTAAGAAGGACTCCTCCTACAATGAGCAGTTCTTC. Translated, it gives CASSPKKDSSYNEQFF. Variable domain in full (rest from reference TRBV11-2 and TRBJ2-1): EAGVAQSPRYKIIEKRQSVAFWCNPISGHATLYWYQQILGQGPKLLIQFQNNGVVDDSQLPKDRFSAERLKGVDSTLKIQPAKLEDSAVYLCASSPKKDSSYNEQFFGPGTRLTVL.

The sample holds one count of this clone. The rearrangement uses TRBV19 and TRBJ2-5; 11 bases are shared with TRBD1. The junction had 6 bases not matched to a gene; V was cut back by 4 bases and J by 5 bases. Germline-derived CDR1 and CDR2 are LNHDA and SQIVND (reference sequence). The CDR3 consists of 15 residues. The CDR3 DNA is TGTGCCAGTAGTAAAGGACAGGGGGCAGTGGAGACCCAGTACTTC. Its translation is CASSKGQGAVETQYF.

This chain joins TRBV30 and TRBJ1-5; maybe TRBD1 (6 bases). This CDR3 comprises 15 residues. Germline values: CDR1 GTSNPN, CDR2 SVGIG (reference sequence). Trimming took 2 bases from V and 2 from J, leaving 13 bases between them. Here the CDR3 reads CAWSIYSGGNQPQHF. Here the CDR3 DNA reads TGTGCCTGGAGTATATATTCAGGGGGCAATCAGCCCCAGCATTTT.

The chain uses TRBV7-3 and TRBJ2-3; D might be TRBD2 (6 bases). This CDR3 is built from 14 residues. From germline, CDR1 is SGHTA and CDR2 FQGTGA. Deletions cut 2 bases from V and 2 bases from J, with 8 bases between. The CDR3 reads CASSLGGYTDTQYF. CDR3 bases: TGTGCCAGCAGCTTAGGGGGGTACACAGATACGCAGTATTTT. Looking up the rest from reference TRBV7-3 and TRBJ2-3 gives the full variable domain: GAGVSQTPSNKVTEKGKYVELRCDPISGHTALYWYRQSLGQGPEFLIYFQGTGAADDSGLPNDRFFAVRPEGSVSTLKIQRTERGDSAVYLCASSLGGYTDTQYFGPGTRLTVL.

The chain carries TRBV5-5 and TRBJ2-7; D perhaps matches TRBD2 (6 bases). Trimming took off 6 bases at V and 3 bases at J, with 25 bases between the two ends. The germline CDR1 and CDR2 sequences are SGHKS and YYEKEE (reference sequence). The CDR3 contains 17 residues. CDR3 DNA: TGTGCCAGCACCACCATCCGGGTAAGGAGGGGAAGCTACGAGCAGTACTTC. Translating it yields CASTTIRVRRGSYEQYF.